These 27 T cell receptor beta chains originate from one sample sequenced in a study of blood T cells in healthy people across ages. The second PCR ran about 6 to 12 cycles with a sample-barcoded 5' primer and J-beta primers. TCRdb itself ran the 5' RACE reads through MiXCR, one entry per CDR3 protein. Of 1,800,000 or so distinct CDR3 sequences listed, around 40% are singletons. The sequenced sample consisted of blood. The receptors derive from a human donor in good health.

This clonotype has more than one count but fewer than ten. The V call is TRBV15, the J call TRBJ1-2; D is unclear. Germline loops: CDR1 LNHNV, CDR2 YYDKDF (reference sequence). This CDR3 has 15 residues. Trimming cost V 0 bases and J 8 bases, with 16 bases left between them. The CDR3 loop reads CATSRDLGGYEGYTF. In DNA form, the CDR3 reads TGTGCCACCAGCAGAGATCTAGGCGGATACGAGGGCTACACCTTC.

This clonotype has more than one count but fewer than ten. The rearrangement joins TRBV24-1 to TRBJ2-1; possibly TRBD1 for D (6 bases). The germline V and J ends were trimmed by 3 bases and 12 bases, with 17 bases remaining between them. CDR1 KGHDR and CDR2 SFDVKD come from the germline V gene. The CDR3 extends over 14 amino acids. CDR3: CATSDPTGWVGQFF. CDR3 DNA: TGTGCCACCAGTGATCCAACAGGGTGGGTAGGGCAGTTCTTC.

This clonotype was recorded a few times. This sequence joins TRBV20-1 and TRBJ1-5; D gene uncertain. Trimming stripped 0 bases from V and 6 bases from J, with 12 bases between. CDR3 length equals 14 residues. Germline lookup yields CDR1 DFQATT and CDR2 SNEGSKA (reference sequence). CDR3 amino acids: CSARDRAGSQPQHF. CDR3 coding DNA: TGCAGTGCTAGAGATAGGGCCGGGAGTCAGCCCCAGCATTTT.

This clonotype was detected ten times or more. V gene TRBV29-1 combines with J gene TRBJ1-2; D unclear. Germline CDR1 and CDR2: SQVTM and ANQGSEA. The CDR3 consists of 12 residues. Trimming took 6 bases from V and 4 from J, leaving 12 bases between them. The CDR3 here is CSVLDTGYGYTF. Here the CDR3 DNA reads TGCAGCGTCCTCGACACGGGCTATGGCTACACCTTC.

As regards this clonotype: This could be a read error, since a much larger clone is one nucleotide away. The chain combines TRBV6-2 or TRBV6-3 with TRBJ1-2; D is undetermined. Germline loops: CDR1 MNHEY, CDR2 SVGEGT. The length of the CDR3 is 13 residues. Trimming shortened V by 0 bases and J by 7 bases, and 9 bases separated the two germline ends. CDR3 nucleotide sequence: TGTGCCAGCAGTTACTCCCCCGGCTTTGGCTACACCTTC. Translating it yields CASSYSPGFGYTF.

This chain joins TRBV24-1 and TRBJ1-5; the D gene is possibly TRBD1 (5 bases). The CDR3 is made up of 15 amino acids. Germline CDR1 is KGHDR and CDR2 is SFDVKD. V shed 0 bases and J shed 6 bases, with 11 bases lying between them. The CDR3 reads CATSDLMGVSQPQHF. In DNA, the CDR3 is TGTGCCACCAGTGATTTGATGGGGGTAAGTCAGCCCCAGCATTTT.

This clonotype was counted once. The V gene is TRBV12-3 or TRBV12-4, the J gene TRBJ1-2; no clear D. The length of the CDR3 is 13 residues. V was cut by 4 bases and J by 12 bases, with 18 bases left in between. The CDR3 here is CASSYPYLEGNTF. DNA for the CDR3: TGTGCCAGCAGTTACCCCTACCTGGAGGGCAACACCTTC.

This clonotype was counted only a few times. This chain's CDR3 is CASSPTRRGGLGEQFF. In nucleotides, the CDR3 is TGTGCCAGCAGCCCCACTCGGCGGGGGGGCTTGGGTGAGCAGTTCTTC. The chain links TRBV7-2 to TRBJ2-1; 9 positions agree with TRBD2. Germline CDR1 and CDR2: SGHTA and FQGNSA. This CDR3 comprises 16 residues. Unmatched junction bases numbered 14, after V lost 5 bases and J lost 9 bases.

The chain employs TRBV20-1 and TRBJ2-1, with TRBD2 identical over 13 bases. The end of the DNA is better explained by TRBJ2-7, so the J call may be wrong. Germline assignment: CDR1 DFQATT and CDR2 SNEGSKA (reference sequence). CDR3 length: 15 amino acids. The CDR3 spells CSARTGTSGVDEQYF. The CDR3 DNA is TGCAGTGCTAGAACAGGGACTAGCGGGGTTGACGAGCAGTACTTC.

The chain employs TRBV5-1 and TRBJ1-5; D remains unclear. In germline, CDR1 is SGHRS, CDR2 YFSETQ. The CDR3 has 13 residues. V was pared by 4 bases and J by 7 bases, with 12 bases between. The CDR3 loop reads CASSPEGRQPQHF. In DNA, the CDR3 is TGCGCCAGCAGCCCGGAAGGGAGACAGCCCCAGCATTTT.

V is TRBV19 and J is TRBJ1-2; perhaps TRBD1 as D (6 bases). The V gene lost 2 bases and the J gene lost 0 bases, with 16 bases spanning the gap. CDR3 size: 17 residues. Germline V lookup: CDR1 LNHDA, CDR2 SQIVND (reference sequence). The CDR3 DNA reads TGTGCCAGTAGTATATCCCAGGGGTCGAAATCTAACTATGGCTACACCTTC. It encodes CASSISQGSKSNYGYTF.

This clonotype was seen more than once but under ten times. The chain couples TRBV20-1 to TRBJ2-5; 8 bases line up with TRBD2. This CDR3 comprises 14 residues. V lost 3 bases to trimming and J lost 5 bases; unmatched junction nucleotides: 8. Per the germline V gene, CDR1 is DFQATT and CDR2 is SNEGSKA (reference sequence). The CDR3 loop reads CSAREAGAGETQYF. The CDR3 DNA reads as TGCAGTGCTAGGGAAGCGGGGGCCGGGGAGACCCAGTACTTC.

The J gene is TRBJ1-1, the V gene TRBV6-5; D unresolved. Per the germline V gene, CDR1 is MNHEY and CDR2 is SVGAGI. V was clipped by 1 base and J by 0 bases, with 12 bases between them. CDR3 length equals 16 residues. The CDR3 coding sequence is TGTGCCAGCAGTTACTTAGGGAACGGGATGAACACTGAAGCTTTCTTT. Amino acid sequence: CASSYLGNGMNTEAFF.

The chain has TRBV2 and TRBJ2-7; 13 bases line up with TRBD2. The end of the DNA is better explained by TRBJ2-5, so the J call may be wrong. The CDR3 covers 16 residues. Germline CDR1 reads SNHLY; CDR2 reads FYNNEI. CDR3: CASSEGLAGSMETQYF. CDR3 nucleotides: TGTGCCAGCAGCGAGGGACTAGCGGGGAGTATGGAGACCCAGTACTTC.

This rearrangement joins TRBV5-1 to TRBJ2-7; the match to TRBD2 covers 10 bases. This CDR3 has 15 amino acids. Looked up from germline, CDR1 is SGHRS and CDR2 is YFSETQ. The ends lost 0 bases at V and 7 bases at J; junction bases unmatched: 7. As DNA, the CDR3 is TGCGCCAGCAGCTTGGAAAGCGGGGGGGCCGAGGAGCAGTACTTC. Its protein is CASSLESGGAEEQYF.

This clonotype has only a few counts. This chain connects TRBV6-2 or TRBV6-3 to TRBJ1-1, with a possible D match to TRBD1 (6 bases). CDR1 and CDR2 from the germline V gene are MNHEY and SVGEGT. V lost 5 bases and J 2 bases, leaving 12 bases between the germline ends. The length of the CDR3 is 14 residues. The CDR3 sequence is CASSQQGSNTEAFF. The CDR3, as DNA: TGTGCCAGCAGTCAACAGGGTAGCAACACTGAAGCTTTCTTT.

The V gene is TRBV9, the J gene TRBJ1-2; no reliable D call. With 0 bases removed from V and 9 bases from J, the gap between germline ends came to 9 bases. Germline CDR1 SGDLS, CDR2 YYNGEE. The CDR3 is 12 residues long. CDR3 DNA: TGTGCCAGCAGCGTAGGTGGCGCGAGCTACACCTTC. It encodes CASSVGGASYTF.

A few counts support this clonotype. The chain couples TRBV6-5 to TRBJ2-7; 8 bases agree with TRBD1. The CDR3 sequence is 16 residues long. The V segment lost 0 bases and the J segment 2 bases; nucleotides outside the gene matches: 6. The germline V gene has CDR1 MNHEY and CDR2 SVGAGI. Here the CDR3 reads CASSYSMGQEAYEQYF. In DNA form, the CDR3 reads TGTGCCAGCAGTTACTCTATGGGACAGGAGGCCTACGAGCAGTACTTC.

The genes are TRBV5-6 and TRBJ1-1, with D possibly TRBD1 on 5 matching bases. The CDR3 runs 13 residues. The V gene's germline CDR1 is SGHDT and CDR2 YYEEEE. Deletions cut 2 bases from V and 9 bases from J, with 14 bases between. The CDR3 loop is CASSLGWTRQAFF. The CDR3 coding sequence is TGTGCCAGCAGCTTAGGGTGGACACGTCAAGCTTTCTTT.

The V call is TRBV5-1, the J call TRBJ2-1, with D perhaps TRBD1 (6 bases). Trimming took off 3 bases at V and 1 base at J, with 17 bases between the two ends. Germline V lookup: CDR1 SGHRS, CDR2 YFSETQ. The CDR3 is 17 amino acids. DNA for the CDR3: TGCGCCAGCAGCTCACACAATGACAGGATATCCTACAATGAGCAGTTCTTC. It is translated as CASSSHNDRISYNEQFF.

This clonotype occurred a few times. J is TRBJ2-3 and V is TRBV6-5; no clear D gene. The CDR3 contains 13 residues. Germline V lookup: CDR1 MNHEY, CDR2 SVGAGI. Trimming removed 6 bases at V and 4 bases at J, with 11 bases between. The chain's CDR3 is CASRPPTPDTQYF. The DNA of the CDR3 is TGTGCCAGCAGGCCCCCCACTCCAGATACGCAGTATTTT.

This chain joins TRBV5-1 and TRBJ1-2, with D maybe TRBD1 (5 bases). Germline CDR1 reads SGHRS; CDR2 reads YFSETQ. The V gene lost 4 bases and the J gene lost 3 bases, with 16 bases spanning the gap. The CDR3 is 15 amino acids. The CDR3 reads CASSLTGHVDYGYTF. The CDR3 DNA follows: TGCGCCAGCAGCCTGACCGGACACGTTGACTATGGCTACACCTTC.

This clonotype has at least ten counts. The CDR3 DNA reads as TGCAGCGTGGGTGGCGGGGTCCAAGAGACCCAGTACTTC. Amino acid sequence: CSVGGGVQETQYF. The rearrangement uses TRBV29-1 and TRBJ2-5; D perhaps matches TRBD2 (6 bases). Per the germline V gene, CDR1 is SQVTM and CDR2 is ANQGSEA. Trimming removed 6 bases at V and 1 base at J, with 12 bases between. CDR3 length: 13 residues.

This chain connects TRBV2 to TRBJ1-1; D is unclear. With 2 bases removed from V and 5 bases from J, the gap between germline ends came to 9 bases. Germline V gives CDR1 SNHLY, CDR2 FYNNEI. The CDR3 loop spans 13 amino acids. CDR3 DNA sequence: TGTGCCAGCAGTGAACAAAGGATGACTGAAGCTTTCTTT. Amino acids: CASSEQRMTEAFF. Complete variable domain (other parts from reference TRBV2 and TRBJ1-1): EPEVTQTPSHQVTQMGQEVILRCVPISNHLYFYWYRQILGQKVEFLVSFYNNEISEKSEIFDDQFSVERPDGSNFTLKIRSTKLEDSAMYFCASSEQRMTEAFFGQGTRLTVV.

This clonotype occurred once. This sequence may be a read error, since a much larger clone differs from it by one base. The chain couples TRBV20-1 to TRBJ2-5, with D possibly matching TRBD2 (5 bases). The CDR3 is 13 amino acids. The germline CDR1 and CDR2 sequences are DFQATT and SNEGSKA (reference sequence). CDR3 DNA: TGCGGTGCTGCGGGCACCTACCAAGAGACCCAGTACTTC. It yields the protein CGAAGTYQETQYF.

In this sample, this clonotype turned up once. A read error is possible here, since a much larger clone lies one base away. The V gene is TRBV29-1, the J gene TRBJ2-7; possible D gene TRBD2, 6 bases. The germline V and J ends were trimmed by 3 bases and 2 bases, with 14 bases remaining between them. The CDR3 covers 14 residues. Germline CDR1 SQVTM, CDR2 ANQGSEA. Written as DNA, the CDR3 is TGCAGCGTTGAGGGGGACTCCTACCCCTACGAGCAGTACTTC. This encodes CSVEGDSYPYEQYF.

This clonotype was found many times. The J gene is TRBJ1-5, the V gene TRBV12-3 or TRBV12-4; D call uncertain. CDR3 size: 13 residues. V lost 6 bases and J 4 bases, leaving 10 bases between the germline ends. This CDR3 reads CASSFGENQPQHF. CDR3 DNA sequence: TGTGCCAGCAGCTTCGGAGAGAATCAGCCCCAGCATTTT.